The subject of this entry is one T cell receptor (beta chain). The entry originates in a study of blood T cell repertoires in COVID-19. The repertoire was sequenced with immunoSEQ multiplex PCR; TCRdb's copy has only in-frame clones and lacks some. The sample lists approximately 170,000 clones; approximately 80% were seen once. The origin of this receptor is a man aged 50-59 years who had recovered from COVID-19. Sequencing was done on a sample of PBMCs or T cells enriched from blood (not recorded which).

In nucleotides, the CDR3 is TGTGCCAGCCGTAAACGAACCGGGACAGATAATTCACCCCTCCACTTT. Amino acid sequence: CASRKRTGTDNSPLHF. The V and J genes are TRBV27 and TRBJ1-6; TRBD1 matches 7 bases. The germline gives CDR1 MNHEY, CDR2 SMNVEV (reference sequence). This CDR3 has 16 residues. V shed 8 bases, J shed 5 bases, and the junction held 12 bases outside the gene matches.